Each of the 17 T cell receptor beta chains below was sequenced from the same sample in a study of blood T cells in healthy people across ages. PCR was performed a second time for roughly 7 to 12 cycles using a sample-barcoded 5' primer and a J-beta primer mix. MiXCR was run by TCRdb on the 5' RACE reads, yielding one entry per CDR3 protein. The sample lists approximately 2,000,000 distinct CDR3 sequences, roughly two fifths occurring once. Sequenced material: blood. The receptors here all came from a human donor in good health.

The chain has TRBV12-3 or TRBV12-4 and TRBJ2-5, with 9 bases matching TRBD2. Unmatched junction bases numbered 10, after V lost 10 bases and J lost 4 bases. This CDR3 has 14 residues. CDR3 bases: TGTGCCATTTCGAGCGGGGGGATTGGAGAGACCCAGTACTTC. Residues: CAISSGGIGETQYF.

The rearrangement links TRBV20-1 to TRBJ2-1; TRBD2 matches at 7 bases. J was trimmed by 1 base and V by 1 base; bases with no gene match: 7. The CDR3 totals 16 residues. Germline V gives CDR1 DFQATT, CDR2 SNEGSKA (reference sequence). The CDR3 here is CSARGRGAGSYNEQFF. CDR3 bases: TGCAGTGCTAGAGGCCGGGGAGCGGGGTCCTACAATGAGCAGTTCTTC.

In the case of this clonotype: Being one base from a much bigger clone, this may be a read error. V and J are TRBV10-3 and TRBJ2-1; D possibly corresponds to TRBD1 (6 bases). In germline, CDR1 is ENHRY, CDR2 SYGVKD. The CDR3 loop spans 13 amino acids. This CDR3 reads CAISVQGINEQVF. CDR3 sequence (DNA): TGTGCCATCAGTGTACAGGGAATCAATGAGCAGGTCTTC.

The V call is TRBV18, the J call TRBJ1-1, with no clear D. The germline V and J ends were trimmed by 1 base and 0 bases, with 9 bases remaining between them. The CDR3 covers 15 residues. Per germline, CDR1 KGHSH and CDR2 LQKENI. Here the CDR3 reads CASSPREGLNTEAFF. Here the CDR3 DNA reads TGTGCCAGCTCACCACGAGAAGGTCTGAACACTGAAGCTTTCTTT.

J is TRBJ2-1 and V is TRBV29-1, with D maybe TRBD2 (7 bases). This CDR3 spans 13 amino acids. Trimming cost V 7 bases and J 6 bases, with 16 bases left between them. Germline V gene sequence: CDR1 SQVTM, CDR2 ANQGSEA. CDR3 loop: CSGEGVPGNEQFF. In DNA form, the CDR3 reads TGCAGCGGGGAGGGGGTTCCCGGCAATGAGCAGTTCTTC.

The chain uses TRBV12-3 or TRBV12-4 and TRBJ1-1; weak D call: TRBD1 (5 bases). V lost 2 bases to trimming and J lost 5 bases, with 15 bases between them. The CDR3 runs 15 residues. The CDR3 sequence is CASSLNWGVGTEAFF. CDR3 sequence (DNA): TGTGCCAGCAGTTTAAATTGGGGGGTTGGTACTGAAGCTTTCTTT.

The chain is built from TRBV6-5 and TRBJ2-3; 10 positions agree with TRBD1. This CDR3 has 16 amino acids. Germline V gives CDR1 MNHEY, CDR2 SVGAGI. Unmatched junction bases numbered 9, after V lost 5 bases and J lost 4 bases. CDR3 in DNA: TGTGCCAGCAGTAAAAGGACAGGGGGGAGCCCAGATACGCAGTATTTT. It specifies CASSKRTGGSPDTQYF.

The table lists this clonotype with a few counts. This chain connects TRBV4-1 to TRBJ2-2; D might be TRBD1 (5 bases). Germline V gives CDR1 MGHRA, CDR2 YSYEKL. The CDR3 runs to 16 residues. The ends were cut back, 0 bases at V and 3 bases at J, with 11 bases in the middle. The CDR3 sequence: CASSQDLGVDTGELFF. The CDR3 nucleotides read TGCGCCAGCAGCCAAGATCTAGGGGTTGACACCGGGGAGCTGTTTTTT.

This clonotype has only one observation. Here the CDR3 DNA reads TGTGCCAGCAGCGTAGTGTCAGGGCCCACTGAAGCTTTCTTT. Its protein is CASSVVSGPTEAFF. V and J are TRBV9 and TRBJ1-1; perhaps TRBD1 as D (5 bases). This CDR3 is built from 14 residues. Germline loops: CDR1 SGDLS, CDR2 YYNGEE. The V end lost 0 bases, the J end lost 4 bases, and 10 bases lay between the germline ends.

The V gene is TRBV20-1, the J gene TRBJ2-3; D unresolved. V lost 4 bases, J lost 0 bases, and 14 bases lay in between. Germline CDR1 is DFQATT and CDR2 is SNEGSKA (reference sequence). The CDR3 consists of 15 residues. The CDR3 spells CSATPLTGSTDTQYF. The CDR3, as DNA: TGCAGTGCTACTCCACTGACTGGGAGCACAGATACGCAGTATTTT.

This clonotype was detected ten times or more. V gene TRBV11-2 combines with J gene TRBJ2-4; D is ambiguous. Germline V gene lookup returns CDR1 SGHAT and CDR2 FQNNGV. The CDR3 length is 11 residues. Trimming cost V 1 base and J 9 bases, with 4 bases left between them. The CDR3 is CASSLGSIQYF. DNA for the CDR3: TGTGCCAGCAGCTTAGGGTCCATTCAGTACTTC.

The chain links TRBV9 to TRBJ2-7, with 11 bases identical to TRBD2. Germline CDR1 is SGDLS and CDR2 is YYNGEE. CDR3 length equals 15 residues. The J segment lost 7 bases and the V segment lost 1 base, leaving 7 bases of the junction unmatched. CDR3 loop: CASSVTSGGSGEQYF. CDR3 bases: TGTGCCAGCAGCGTAACTAGCGGGGGCTCTGGTGAGCAGTACTTC.

The chain combines TRBV7-2 with TRBJ2-1; tentatively, D is TRBD1 or TRBD2 (5 bases each). The V end lost 1 base, the J end lost 2 bases, and 12 bases lay between the germline ends. The CDR3 length is 16 residues. Germline V gives CDR1 SGHTA, CDR2 FQGNSA. DNA for the CDR3: TGTGCCAGCAGCTTAGTTGGGGACCCTACCTACAATGAGCAGTTCTTC. Its translation is CASSLVGDPTYNEQFF.

J is TRBJ1-2 and V is TRBV9; D not resolved. The CDR3 runs 12 residues. Germline CDR1 reads SGDLS; CDR2 reads YYNGEE. V lost 5 bases and J 7 bases, leaving 12 bases between the germline ends. Here the CDR3 DNA reads TGTGCCAGCAGGCAGACGGGAGCTGGCTACACCTTC. Translation: CASRQTGAGYTF.

The V gene is TRBV10-3, the J gene TRBJ2-2, with D maybe TRBD1 (5 bases). The CDR3 runs to 13 residues. Germline CDR1 and CDR2: ENHRY and SYGVKD. Trimming took off 6 bases at V and 2 bases at J, with 7 bases between the two ends. For the CDR3, the DNA is TGTGCCATCAGGACAGACAACACCGGGGAGCTGTTTTTT. Protein product: CAIRTDNTGELFF.

This chain uses TRBV7-9 with TRBJ2-4, with D possibly matching TRBD2 (6 bases). The J call is uncertain, as TRBJ2-7 better fits the DNA end. This CDR3 is built from 13 residues. Per the germline V gene, CDR1 is SEHNR and CDR2 is FQNEAQ (reference sequence). The CDR3 coding sequence is TGTGCCAGTTCGGGACTGCTTGTCAACGAGCAGTACTTC. Protein product: CASSGLLVNEQYF.

This chain links TRBV27 with TRBJ1-2; tentatively, D is TRBD1 (5 bases). Trimming stripped 3 bases from V and 2 bases from J, with 16 bases between. This CDR3 is built from 16 residues. In germline, CDR1 is MNHEY, CDR2 SMNVEV (reference sequence). CDR3 protein: CASSFVSRDVNYGYTF. The DNA of the CDR3 is TGTGCCAGCAGTTTTGTAAGCCGGGACGTAAACTATGGCTACACCTTC.